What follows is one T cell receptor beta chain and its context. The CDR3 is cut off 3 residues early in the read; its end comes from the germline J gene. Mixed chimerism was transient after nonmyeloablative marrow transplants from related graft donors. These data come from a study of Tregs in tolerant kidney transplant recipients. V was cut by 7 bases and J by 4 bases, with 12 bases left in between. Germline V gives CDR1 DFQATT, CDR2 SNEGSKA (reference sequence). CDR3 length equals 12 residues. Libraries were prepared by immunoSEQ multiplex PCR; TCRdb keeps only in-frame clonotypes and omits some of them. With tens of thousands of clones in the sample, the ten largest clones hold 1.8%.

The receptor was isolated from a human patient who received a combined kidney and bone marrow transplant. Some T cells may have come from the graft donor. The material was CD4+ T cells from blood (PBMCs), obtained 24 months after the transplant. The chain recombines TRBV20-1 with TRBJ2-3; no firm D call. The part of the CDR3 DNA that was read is TGCAGTGTCCTCGCGAGTGCAGATACG. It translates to CSVLASADT. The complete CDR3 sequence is CSVLASADTQYF.